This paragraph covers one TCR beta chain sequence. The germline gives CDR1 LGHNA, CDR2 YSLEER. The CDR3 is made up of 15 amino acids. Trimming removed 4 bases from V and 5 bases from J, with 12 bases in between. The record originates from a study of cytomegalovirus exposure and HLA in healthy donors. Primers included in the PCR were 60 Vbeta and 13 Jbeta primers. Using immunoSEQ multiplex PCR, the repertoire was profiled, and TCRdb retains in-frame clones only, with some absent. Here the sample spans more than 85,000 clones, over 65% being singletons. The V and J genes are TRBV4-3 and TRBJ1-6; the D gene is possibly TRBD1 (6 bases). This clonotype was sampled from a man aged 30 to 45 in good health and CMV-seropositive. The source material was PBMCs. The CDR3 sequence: CASSPTGNDNSPLHF. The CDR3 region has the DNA TGCGCCAGCAGCCCCACAGGGAACGATAATTCACCCCTCCACTTT.